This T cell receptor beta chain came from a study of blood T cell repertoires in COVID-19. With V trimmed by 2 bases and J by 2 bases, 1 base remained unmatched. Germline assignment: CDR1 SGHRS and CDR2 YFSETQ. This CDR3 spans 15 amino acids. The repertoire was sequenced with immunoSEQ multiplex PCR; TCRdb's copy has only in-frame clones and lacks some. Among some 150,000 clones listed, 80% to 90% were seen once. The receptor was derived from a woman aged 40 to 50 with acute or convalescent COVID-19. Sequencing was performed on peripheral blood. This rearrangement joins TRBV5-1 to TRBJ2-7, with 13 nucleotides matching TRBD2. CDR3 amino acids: CASSLTSGRAYEQYF. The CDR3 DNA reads TGCGCCAGCAGCTTAACTAGCGGGAGGGCCTACGAGCAGTACTTC.